This T cell receptor beta chain was identified in a study of blood T cell repertoires in COVID-19. Study-level background: Acute-phase and convalescent COVID-19 samples originated in the United States, Italy and Spain.

Trimming left V 5 bases short and J 4 bases short, with 6 bases between. The CDR3 sequence is 12 residues long. Germline V gives CDR1 SEHNR, CDR2 FQNEAQ (reference sequence). The authors' processing: From reference gene primer amplification, estimates of nucleated cell counts were derived. Profiling relied on immunoSEQ multiplex PCR, and the TCRdb table lists in-frame clones only, not all of them. Clone size and V and J calls were adopted from that table, with D and trimming inferred from the DNA. In the table there are about 74,000 clones, roughly nine tenths of which are singletons. The sequenced sample consisted of peripheral blood. The TCR sequence derives from a middle-aged man with COVID-19, enrolled during active disease. The chain is built from TRBV7-9 and TRBJ2-1; no reliable D call. The CDR3 sequence is CASSLVYNEQFF. The CDR3 DNA reads TGTGCCAGCAGCCTCGTATACAATGAGCAGTTCTTC.